Listed here are 5 T cell receptor beta chains from one sample, sequenced in a study of tumor-infiltrating lymphocytes in primary liver carcinoma. Unsorted bulk tissue (roughly 20-34 mg) underwent RNA and DNA co-extraction. TCR beta cDNA was reverse-transcribed from 500 to 550 ng of total RNA. The reaction used a constant-region primer and ProtoScript II reverse transcriptase. Sequencing libraries for TCR beta derived from three nested multiplex PCR rounds that used slightly modified ARM-PCR. Researchers ran the first two PCR rounds for 9 to 10 cycles each with TRBV1-TRBV30 forward primers and a C-beta reverse primer. TCRdb reanalysed the multiplex PCR reads using MiXCR and keeps one entry per CDR3 protein. The sample has about 190,000 distinct CDR3 sequences, around 85% seen once. Sequenced material: tumor tissue from primary liver carcinoma. The receptor set was obtained from a man aged 35-49 years with primary liver carcinoma and hepatitis B virus infection.

In regard to this clonotype: At one end the junction does not follow the germline gene, possibly because of a read error. This chain links TRBV6-2 or TRBV6-3 with TRBJ1-5; the D gene is possibly TRBD1 (6 bases). Germline values: CDR1 MNHEY, CDR2 SVGEGT. CDR3 length equals 15 residues. This CDR3 reads CASSYRENRNQPQQF. The CDR3 DNA reads as TGTGCGAGCAGCTACAGGGAGAACAGAAATCAGCCCCAGCAGTTT.

On this clonotype itself: The junction and the germline gene differ at one end; a read error may be behind it. This CDR3 reads CATSWDGYEQLF. The CDR3 DNA reads as TGTGCCACCTCCTGGGACGGCTACGAGCAGCTCTTC. The chain is built from TRBV6-2 or TRBV6-3 and TRBJ2-7; the D call may be TRBD1 or TRBD2 (5 bases each). CDR1 is MNHEY, CDR2 SVGEGT, per germline. The CDR3 is made up of 12 amino acids.

This clonotype has a single count. One end of the junction fails to match germline, which may point to a read error. The CDR3 is CSVPTSVSWAETQYF. The CDR3 DNA sequence: TGCAGCGTTCCGACTAGCGTGAGTTGGGCAGAGACCCAATACTTC. This chain connects TRBV29-1 to TRBJ2-5; the match to TRBD2 covers 8 bases. The germline V gene encodes CDR1 SQVTM and CDR2 ANQGSEA. The CDR3 covers 15 residues.

On this clonotype itself: At one boundary the junction diverges from the germline segment, which might be a read error. CDR3 residues: CNVETPLEGNTIYF. DNA of the CDR3: TGCAACGTTGAAACTCCCTTGGAAGGAAACACCATATATTTT. The V gene is TRBV29-1, the J gene TRBJ1-3; no reliable D call. Germline V gene data show CDR1 as SQVTM and CDR2 as ANQGSEA. The CDR3 runs 14 residues. The full variable domain, completed using reference TRBV29-1 and TRBJ1-3, is SAVISQKPSRDICQRGTSLTIQCQVDSQVTMMFWYRQQPGQSLTLIATANQGSEATYESGFVIDKFPISRPNLTFSTLTVSNMSPEDSSIYLCNVETPLEGNTIYFGEGSWLTVV.

As for this clonotype: The CDR3 carries no conserved terminal phenylalanine or tryptophan, so it likely arises from a read error. V and J are TRBV4-1 and TRBJ1-1, with D hard to call. The CDR3 consists of 14 residues. Trimming shortened V by 1 base and J by 7 bases, and 13 bases separated the two germline ends. CDR1 MGHRA and CDR2 YSYEKL come from the germline V gene. The CDR3 region is CASSQVPWAGEAFL. CDR3 nucleotides: TGCGCCAGCAGCCAAGTCCCGTGGGCGGGTGAAGCTTTCTTA.